This T cell receptor beta chain was obtained from a study of blood T cell repertoires in COVID-19. For the study at large: Italy, Spain and the United States were the sources of the convalescent and acute COVID-19 samples.

Here immunoSEQ multiplex PCR was the method, and the copy in TCRdb shows in-frame clones only, minus some. Among over 200,000 clones, approximately 90% were seen once, and the ten largest hold 1.2%. The CDR3 totals 16 residues. Trimming left V 0 bases short and J 2 bases short, with 14 bases between. In germline, CDR1 is LGHNA, CDR2 YSLEER. Everyone who took part was roughly 18 to 89 years old, and they came from 20 to 25 US areas. Cohorts were assigned according to the clinical history that participants reported. Resolution of symptoms, clearance, or two negative PCRs was present in recovered Cohort 3 donors.

This clonotype originated in a man aged 25-45 years who had recovered from COVID-19. This chain uses TRBV4-3 with TRBJ2-7; D perhaps matches TRBD2 (6 bases). The sample consisted of PBMCs or T cells enriched from blood (not recorded which). The CDR3 DNA sequence: TGCGCCAGCAGCCAAGATCGTGGAGGGTCTGCCTACGAGCAGTACTTC. Translated, it gives CASSQDRGGSAYEQYF.